These T cell receptor beta chains were read from a single sample in a study of metastatic and nonmetastatic thyroid tumors. TCRdb called clones again from the PCR reads with MiXCR. Of roughly 7,400 clones in the sample, about 26% were seen once. Input material: adjacent normal tissue. The receptors were gathered from a male donor with papillary thyroid cancer or a benign thyroid nodule (not recorded which). Some clones in this sample may be carry-over from other donors' samples. The CDR3 runs from the conserved cysteine through the conserved F or W. The D gene is left open where the match is weak. Only part of the rows carry a size: once, few, many, or a class if the clone is expanded.

NA | TRBJ2-7 | TRBD2 | TRBV7-6 | TGTGCCAGCAGCTTTTCCCGGCCTAGCGGGGGGATAGGGGAGCAGTACTTC | CASSFSRPSGGIGEQYF
NA | TRBJ1-6 | NA | TRBV9 | TGTGCCAGCAGCCCTCGAGAGGGGACAAGGTCACCCCTCCACTTT | CASSPREGTRSPLHF
NA | TRBJ1-1 | NA | TRBV19 | TGTGCCAGTAGTATTTACAGGGCGAACACTGAAGCTTTCTTT | CASSIYRANTEAFF
medium-sized | TRBJ1-1 | NA | TRBV25-1 | TGTGCCAGCAGTGAATCCCTGTACGCTTTCTTT | CASSESLYAFF
once | TRBJ1-1 | TRBD1 | TRBV6-9 | TGTGAAAGCAGTACCGAATACAGGGGGGCCACTGAAGATTTCTTT | CESSTEYRGATEDFF
few | TRBJ2-2 | NA | TRBV4-1 | TGCGCCAGCAGCCTACCTGAGGGGAGGACCGGGGAGCTGTTTTTT | CASSLPEGRTGELFF
medium-sized | TRBJ1-2 | NA | TRBV5-1 | TGCGCCAGCAGCTTGGGGACATCTAACTATGGCTACACCTTC | CASSLGTSNYGYTF
NA | TRBJ1-6 | TRBD1 | TRBV20-1 | TGCAGTGCGTGGGACAGATATAATTCACCCCTCCACTTT | CSAWDRYNSPLHF
NA | TRBJ1-5 | TRBD1 | TRBV2 | TGTGCCAGCAGTGAAGAAGGGGGCGAAGGCCTGTATAGCAATCAGCCCCAGCATTTT | CASSEEGGEGLYSNQPQHF
many | TRBJ1-2 | NA | TRBV18 | TGTGCCAGCTCACCCCGGGACACTCTCTATGGCTACACCTTC | CASSPRDTLYGYTF
NA | TRBJ2-5 | NA | TRBV2 | TGTGCCAGCAGCGGGAGAGGTTCGGAGACCCAGTACTTC | CASSGRGSETQYF
few | TRBJ2-7 | NA | TRBV6-1 | TGTGCCAGCAGCCCCGGGACCCTCGAGCAGTACTTC | CASSPGTLEQYF
once | TRBJ2-5 | NA | TRBV13 | TGTGCCAGCAGACCCCGAAACGAAGAGACCCAGTACTTC | CASRPRNEETQYF
medium-sized | TRBJ2-5 | NA | TRBV28 | TGTGCCAGCAGCCCTAGGAGGGGGCCGGAGACCCAGTACTTC | CASSPRRGPETQYF
NA | TRBJ2-1 | NA | TRBV7-9 | TGTGCCAGCAGCCCAGGAGGGGGCAGGACCTTCTTC | CASSPGGGRTFF
few | TRBJ2-5 | NA | TRBV12-3/TRBV12-4 | TGTGCCAGCAGTTTGGAGGAGACCCAGTACTTC | CASSLEETQYF
NA | TRBJ1-3 | NA | TRBV6-5 | TGTGCCAGCAGTTACCCCGGACCGCAAGGGGACACCATAGATTTT | CASSYPGPQGDTIDF
few | TRBJ1-1 | NA | TRBV29-1 | TGCAGCGTTGAGGGGGATATGGGCACTGAAGCTTTCTTT | CSVEGDMGTEAFF
NA | TRBJ2-3 | NA | TRBV11-2 | TGTGCCAGCAGCTTAGATCTAGCCCGTTTCACAGATACGCAGTATTTT | CASSLDLARFTDTQYF
many | TRBJ2-3 | NA | TRBV19 | TGTGCCAGTAAGGTCGGAGATTTTAGCACAGATACGCAGTATTTT | CASKVGDFSTDTQYF
many | TRBJ2-1 | NA | TRBV7-3 | TGTGCCAGCAGCTTAAACCCAGACGCTGAGCAGTTCTTC | CASSLNPDAEQFF
many | TRBJ2-5 | NA | TRBV30 | TGTGCCTGGAGTGTACTAAACCCACTCAAACAAGAGACCCAGTACTTC | CAWSVLNPLKQETQYF
NA | TRBJ2-3 | TRBD2 | TRBV9 | TGTGCCAGCAGCGTGGGACTAGCGGTCCAGGATACGCAGTATTTT | CASSVGLAVQDTQYF
NA | TRBJ2-1 | NA | TRBV6-5 | TGTGCCATCAGTTCAGTTCCGGGACCCCCTGGGGGTGAGCAGTTCTTC | CAISSVPGPPGGEQFF
medium-sized | TRBJ1-2 | NA | TRBV20-1 | TGCAGTGCTAGAGTTTTAGGGGCGGGCGGCTACACCTTC | CSARVLGAGGYTF
NA | TRBJ1-5 | NA | TRBV4-1 | TGCGCCAGCAGCCAAGTTACAGGTAGCAATCAGCCCCAGCATTTT | CASSQVTGSNQPQHF
NA | TRBJ1-2 | TRBD1 | TRBV6-2/TRBV6-3 | TGTGCCAGCAGTCCCGACAGGGCCCATTATGGCTACACCTTC | CASSPDRAHYGYTF
many | TRBJ2-3 | NA | TRBV7-9 | TGTGCCAGCAGCTTAGCCACAGATACGCAGTATTTT | CASSLATDTQYF
NA | TRBJ2-1 | NA | TRBV6-5 | TGTGCCAGCAGTTACTCCGGCAGGGCGGAGAATGAGCAGTTCTTC | CASSYSGRAENEQFF
medium-sized | TRBJ2-3 | NA | TRBV6-2/TRBV6-3 | TGTGCCAGCAGCTTTAGTGCAGATACGCAGTATTTT | CASSFSADTQYF
NA | TRBJ2-1 | TRBD1 | TRBV7-3 | TGTGCCAGCAGCCTCCGACAGGGGATTTACAATGAGCAGTTCTTC | CASSLRQGIYNEQFF
NA | TRBJ1-1 | TRBD1 | TRBV20-1 | TGCGGCCAGAACCCCGGACAGGGAAACACTGAAGCTTTCTTT | CGQNPGQGNTEAFF
few | TRBJ1-2 | TRBD1 | TRBV19 | TGTGCCAGTAGTATTGACAGGGGTTCATATGGCTACACCTTC | CASSIDRGSYGYTF
NA | TRBJ2-4 | NA | TRBV20-1 | TGCAGTGAAGGGGGGCCCCAAAACATTCAGTACTTC | CSEGGPQNIQYF
large | TRBJ1-2 | TRBD1 | TRBV6-1 | TGTGCCAGCAGTCCAGGGGGCGCGATTTATGGCTACACCTTC | CASSPGGAIYGYTF
few | TRBJ2-7 | TRBD1 | TRBV2 | TGTGCCAGCAGGGTGGACAGGGAAAACCCCTACGAGCAGTACTTC | CASRVDRENPYEQYF
NA | TRBJ2-2 | TRBD2 | TRBV9 | TGTACCAGCAGCGTTGCCGTAGCGGGGAACACCGGGGAGCTGTTTTTT | CTSSVAVAGNTGELFF
few | TRBJ2-5 | NA | TRBV2 | TGTGCCAGCAGTGACCGAGAGACCCAGTACTTC | CASSDRETQYF
NA | TRBJ2-7 | NA | TRBV6-1 | TGTGCCAGCAGACGCGGACAGAGCTCCTACGAGCAGTACTTC | CASRRGQSSYEQYF
NA | TRBJ1-1 | NA | TRBV19 | TGTGCCAGTAGTACTGTCTTGAACACTGAAGCTTTCTTT | CASSTVLNTEAFF
large | TRBJ2-7 | NA | TRBV6-1 | TGTGCCAGCAGTGAAGGAGCCGGGTCAACGAGATACGAGCAGTACTTC | CASSEGAGSTRYEQYF
few | TRBJ1-4 | TRBD1 | TRBV6-1 | TGTACCAGCAGTGAAGCAGGGGGGAAACTGTTTTTT | CTSSEAGGKLFF
many | TRBJ1-1 | TRBD1 | TRBV3-1 | TGTGCCAGCAGCCCCCGAGGGGGACAGGGGTTAGGGATGAACACTGAAGCTTTCTTT | CASSPRGGQGLGMNTEAFF
NA | TRBJ2-7 | NA | TRBV10-2 | TGCGCCAGCAGTGCCGGGACCACCTCGATCTACGAGCAGTACTTC | CASSAGTTSIYEQYF
few | TRBJ2-1 | NA | TRBV6-4 | TGTGCCAGCAGTGAGACCCAGGGCAATGAGCAGTTCTTC | CASSETQGNEQFF
NA | TRBJ2-7 | NA | TRBV2 | TGTGAAGGCAGCGAGGGTCCCTTGTCTTACGAGCAGTACTTC | CEGSEGPLSYEQYF
many | TRBJ2-1 | NA | TRBV20-1 | TGCAGTGCTACGGGGGGCGATGAGCAGTTCTTC | CSATGGDEQFF
few | TRBJ2-7 | NA | TRBV20-1 | TGCAGTGCTTCCTTTAGTAGATACGAGCAGTACTTC | CSASFSRYEQYF
many | TRBJ2-1 | NA | TRBV29-1 | TGCAGCGTTGAAGACTCATGGAGCTCCTACAATGAGCAGTTCTTC | CSVEDSWSSYNEQFF
many | TRBJ1-2 | NA | TRBV7-8 | TGTGCCAGTGCACTGGGACACAAGAACTATGGCTACACCTTC | CASALGHKNYGYTF
many | TRBJ2-5 | TRBD2 | TRBV9 | TGTGCCAGCAGCGTCGGTCTAGCGGGGTTCGGGGAGACCCAGTACTTC | CASSVGLAGFGETQYF
NA | TRBJ2-5 | TRBD2 | TRBV5-6 | TGTGCCAGCAGCCGGAGGGCTAGCGGATACGAAGAGAACCAGTACTTC | CASSRRASGYEENQYF
NA | TRBJ1-2 | TRBD1 | TRBV19 | TGTGCCAGTAGCGGACAGGGGGACTATGGCTACACCTTC | CASSGQGDYGYTF